This T cell receptor (beta chain) was sequenced in a study of shared clonotypes between healthy human individuals (dated by TCRdb to 2019 to 2021). Notes on the research overall: A few men and a couple of women, aged 18 to 49 years, made up the cohort. For each donor, CD4 naive and CD4 memory were each run on three plates, CD8 naive on two plates, and CD8 memory on one plate. To estimate repertoire size and how much clonotype sharing occurs between individuals, the study deeply sequenced the blood TCR repertoires of several healthy adults. To increase sequencing depth and limit assay-specific biases, TCR repertoire library preparation and sequencing were carried out by different laboratories using diverse techniques. Per donor, leukapheresis produced somewhere between about 0.8 and 9 billion PBMCs.

Taken from cysteine to phenylalanine, the CDR3 has 13 residues. Kept here is only the CDR3 DNA, which spans 39 bases and is read in frame from base 1. Based on the germline V gene (reference sequence), the CDR1 and CDR2 sequences are LNHDA and SQIVND. Using the deep immunoSEQ assay, multiplex PCR amplified TCR CDR3 regions from genomic DNA. Genomic DNA extracted from each cell subset was distributed evenly over all wells of several immunoSEQ 96-well plates, and each plate served as one replicate. For sorted subsets, each replicate PCR was loaded with roughly 0.2 ug genomic DNA, equivalent to 30,000 to 35,000 T cell genomes. Purified libraries were measured with a Qubit 3.0 fluorometer, size-checked on a Bioanalyzer 2100, and measured again with the KAPA Library Quantification kit. A separate single-read 150-cycle Illumina NextSeq 550 flow cell was used to sequence each immunoSEQ 96-well plate. In the source study's methods: The immunoSEQ output contained only junctional sequences without quality scores, so filtering could not match that applied to full-length reads. Sequences were annotated with PyIR, a Python wrapper for IgBLAST v1.9, using IMGT germline references to assign V/J genes and CDR3. Reads were filtered out if the reads had weak V/J assignments (E-value above 1e-6), no CDR3, stop codons, out-of-frame junctions, or ambiguous translated residues. V3J clonotypes were defined by identical inferred V gene, J gene, and CDR3 amino acid sequence. Percentage overlap between repertoires was calculated by dividing the number of shared unique clonotypes by the size of the smaller repertoire. Richness of each repertoire was evaluated using RTK rarefaction, the Chao1 estimator, and Recon v2.1 estimates of unobserved clonotypes. OLGA was used to compute generation probabilities for all TCRbeta clonotypes that the gDNA method yielded from a handful of donors. TCRdb took this table from immuneACCESS and kept in-frame rearrangements with V and J called. Such tables lack part of the clones; where checked against another copy, unresolved V genes explain under half of the gap, and the rest is unexplained. V and J calls and clone size are copied from that table; D and trimming were computed from the DNA. Counted in this sample were under 700,000 clones; around 95% of them appeared once. The top ten hold approximately 0.12% of the sample.

Here is what the overall study found, with its caveats: Sampling was limited to blood, and TCR repertoires in tissue likely differ from TCR repertoires in blood. Incomplete sequencing was indicated by rarefaction of sorted-subset datasets, despite the large sequencing depth. Pairwise subsampling led to the expectation that sequencing depth would affect the degree of clonotype sharing among donors. Compared with non-shared clonotypes, the clonotypes found in all four sorted-subset donors had higher generation probabilities. The genetic and exposure-history diversity represented was limited by the small number of donors. When a few donors were compared, the shared fraction of clonotypes was approximately 5% for naive CD4, over 3% for naive CD8, 2% to 2.5% for memory CD4, and about 0.36% for memory CD8. Naive subsets generally had larger estimated clonotype richness than memory subsets.

CD8 naive samples consisted of CD45RO-negative cells that were positively selected for CCR7, yielding a CD45RA+CCR7+ population without TemRA cells. The donors were healthy, HIV-negative adults with no recently reported acute infections or vaccinations. Every donor was a Caucasian adult residing in Nashville, Tennessee, USA. After blood collection by leukapheresis, PBMCs were isolated using Ficoll-Histopaque density gradient centrifugation and then cryopreserved in the vapor phase of liquid nitrogen. Analytical flow cytometry was used to check the purity and quantity of each magnetically sorted T cell population. From each sorted fraction, genomic DNA was isolated and quantified by UV absorbance on a Nanodrop 2000c. On this clone itself: Its specific antigen is unknown. No per-base quality is available; no much larger clone lies one base away.

Sequenced: naive CD8+ T cells sorted from blood. This sample's cell subset or site label indicates: CD45RA+CCR7+. The chain couples TRBV19 to TRBJ2-5; no D segment can be confidently identified. The DNA end is more similar to TRBJ2-7, so the J call may be wrong. The receptor was isolated from a woman in her thirties in good health. The CDR3 protein is CASSDGNYYEQYF. DNA sequence: TGTGCCAGTAGCGACGGAAACTACTACGAGCAGTACTTC.